This TCR beta chain is from a study of blood T cell repertoires in COVID-19. The method was immunoSEQ multiplex PCR; TCRdb's version includes in-frame clones alone and lacks a portion of them. The sample contains over 110,000 clones, approximately 80% of which appear only once. This clone was detected ten times or more. Sample: PBMCs or T cells enriched from blood (not recorded which). The origin of this receptor is a man aged 50 to 60 in a cohort exposed to, infected with or recovered from COVID-19 (not recorded which).

The CDR3 loop is CASSPQTGWQTEAFF. CDR3 nucleotides: TGTGCCAGCAGCCCCCAGACAGGGTGGCAAACTGAAGCTTTCTTT. The rearrangement uses TRBV11-2 and TRBJ1-1, with 7 bases identical to TRBD1. The CDR3 is 15 residues long. J was trimmed by 5 bases and V by 5 bases; bases with no gene match: 11. Germline CDR1 reads SGHAT; CDR2 reads FQNNGV. Full variable domain (rest looked up from reference TRBV11-2 and TRBJ1-1): EAGVAQSPRYKIIEKRQSVAFWCNPISGHATLYWYQQILGQGPKLLIQFQNNGVVDDSQLPKDRFSAERLKGVDSTLKIQPAKLEDSAVYLCASSPQTGWQTEAFFGQGTRLTVV.